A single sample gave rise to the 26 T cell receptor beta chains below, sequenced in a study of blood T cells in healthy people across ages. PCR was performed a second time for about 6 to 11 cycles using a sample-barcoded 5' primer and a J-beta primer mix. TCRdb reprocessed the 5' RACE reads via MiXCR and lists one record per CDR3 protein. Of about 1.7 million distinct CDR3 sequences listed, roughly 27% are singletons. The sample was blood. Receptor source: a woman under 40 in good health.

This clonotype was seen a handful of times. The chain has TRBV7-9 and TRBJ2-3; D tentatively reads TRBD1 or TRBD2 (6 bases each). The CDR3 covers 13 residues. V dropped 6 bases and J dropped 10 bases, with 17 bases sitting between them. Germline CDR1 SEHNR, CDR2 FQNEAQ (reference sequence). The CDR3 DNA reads TGTGCCAGCAGACGACAGGACTATGGCCCGCAGTATTTT. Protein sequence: CASRRQDYGPQYF.

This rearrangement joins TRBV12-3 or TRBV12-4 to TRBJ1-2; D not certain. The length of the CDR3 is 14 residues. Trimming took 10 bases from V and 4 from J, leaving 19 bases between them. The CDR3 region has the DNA TGTGCCATCCTACCTAAGGGAAAATCCTATGGCTACACCTTC. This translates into CAILPKGKSYGYTF.

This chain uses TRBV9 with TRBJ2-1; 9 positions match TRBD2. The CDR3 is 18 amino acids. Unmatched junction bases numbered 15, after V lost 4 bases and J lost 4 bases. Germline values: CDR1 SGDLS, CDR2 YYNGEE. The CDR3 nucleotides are TGTGCCAGCAGCCCCCTTGATAGCGGGGGCCCCCCTTACAATGAGCAGTTCTTC. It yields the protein CASSPLDSGGPPYNEQFF.

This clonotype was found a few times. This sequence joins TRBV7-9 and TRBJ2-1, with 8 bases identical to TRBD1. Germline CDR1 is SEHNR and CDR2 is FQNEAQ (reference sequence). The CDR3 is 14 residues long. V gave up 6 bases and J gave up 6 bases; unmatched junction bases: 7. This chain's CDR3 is CASRTGQGGNEQFF. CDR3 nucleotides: TGTGCCAGCAGAACCGGACAGGGTGGCAATGAGCAGTTCTTC.

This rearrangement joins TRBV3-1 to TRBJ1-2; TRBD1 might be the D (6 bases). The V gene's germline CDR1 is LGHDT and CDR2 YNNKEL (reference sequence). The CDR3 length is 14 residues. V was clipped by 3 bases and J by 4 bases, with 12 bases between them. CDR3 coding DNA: TGTGCCAGCAGCCATGGGGGCCCGTCCTATGGCTACACCTTC. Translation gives CASSHGGPSYGYTF.

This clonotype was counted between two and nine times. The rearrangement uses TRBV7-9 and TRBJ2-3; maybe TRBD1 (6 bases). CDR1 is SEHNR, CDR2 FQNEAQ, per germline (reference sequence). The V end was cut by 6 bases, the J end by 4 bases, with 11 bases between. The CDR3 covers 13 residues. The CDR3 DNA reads TGTGCCAGCAGTGCCCCAGGGGCAGATACGCAGTATTTT. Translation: CASSAPGADTQYF.

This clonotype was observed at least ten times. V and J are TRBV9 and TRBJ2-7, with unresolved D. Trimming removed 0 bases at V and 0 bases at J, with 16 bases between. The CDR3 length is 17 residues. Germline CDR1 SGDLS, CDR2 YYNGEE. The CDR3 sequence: CASSVVETWISSYEQYF. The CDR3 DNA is TGTGCCAGCAGCGTAGTGGAAACGTGGATTTCCTCCTACGAGCAGTACTTC.

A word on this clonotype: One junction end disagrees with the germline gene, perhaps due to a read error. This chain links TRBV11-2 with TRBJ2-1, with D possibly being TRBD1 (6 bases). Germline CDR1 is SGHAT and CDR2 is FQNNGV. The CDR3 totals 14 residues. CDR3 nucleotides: TGTGCCGGCAGCTTAACCAGGGGTGGGAATGAGCAGTTCTTC. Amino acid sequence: CAGSLTRGGNEQFF.

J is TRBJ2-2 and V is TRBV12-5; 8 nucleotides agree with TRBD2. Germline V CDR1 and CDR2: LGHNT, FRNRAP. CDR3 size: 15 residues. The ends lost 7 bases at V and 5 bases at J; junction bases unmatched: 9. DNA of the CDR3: TGTGCTAGTGCTGATCAACGGGGGGGGACCGGGGAGCTGTTTTTT. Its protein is CASADQRGGTGELFF.

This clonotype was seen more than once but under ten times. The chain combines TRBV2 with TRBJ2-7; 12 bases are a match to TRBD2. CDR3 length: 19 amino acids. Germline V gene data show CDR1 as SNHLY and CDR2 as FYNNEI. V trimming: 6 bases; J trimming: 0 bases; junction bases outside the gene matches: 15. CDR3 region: CASSRRGGTSGRSSYEQYF. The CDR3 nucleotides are TGTGCCAGCAGCCGAAGGGGAGGGACTAGCGGGCGTAGCTCCTACGAGCAGTACTTC.

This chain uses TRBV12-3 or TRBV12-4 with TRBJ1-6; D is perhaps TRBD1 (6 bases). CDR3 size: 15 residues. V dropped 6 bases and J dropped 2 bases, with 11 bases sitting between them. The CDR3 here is CASRGGPAYNSPLHF. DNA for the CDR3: TGTGCCAGCAGGGGGGGGCCAGCCTATAATTCACCCCTCCACTTT.

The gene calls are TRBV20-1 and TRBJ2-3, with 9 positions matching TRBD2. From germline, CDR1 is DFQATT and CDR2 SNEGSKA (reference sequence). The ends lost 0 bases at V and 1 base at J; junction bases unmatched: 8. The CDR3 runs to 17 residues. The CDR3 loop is CSARDPLAGGGTDTQYF. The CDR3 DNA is TGCAGTGCTAGAGATCCTCTGGCGGGAGGGGGCACAGATACGCAGTATTTT.

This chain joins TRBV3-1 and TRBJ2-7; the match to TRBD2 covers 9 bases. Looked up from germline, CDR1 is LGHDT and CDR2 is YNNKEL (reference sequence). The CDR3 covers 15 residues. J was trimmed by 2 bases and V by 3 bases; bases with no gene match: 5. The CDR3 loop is CASSQLAGAAYEQYF. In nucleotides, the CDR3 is TGTGCCAGCAGCCAGTTAGCGGGAGCGGCCTACGAGCAGTACTTC.

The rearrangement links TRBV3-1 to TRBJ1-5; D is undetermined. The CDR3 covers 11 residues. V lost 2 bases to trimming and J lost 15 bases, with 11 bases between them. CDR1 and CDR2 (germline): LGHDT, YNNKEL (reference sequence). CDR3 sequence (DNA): TGTGCCAGCAGCCAAAGCCGACTCCCGCATTTT. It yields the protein CASSQSRLPHF.

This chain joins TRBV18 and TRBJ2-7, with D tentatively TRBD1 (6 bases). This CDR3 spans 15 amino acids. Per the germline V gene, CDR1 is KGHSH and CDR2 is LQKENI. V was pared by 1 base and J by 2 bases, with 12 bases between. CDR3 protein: CASSPLRDNTYEQYF. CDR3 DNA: TGTGCCAGCTCACCACTCCGGGACAACACCTACGAGCAGTACTTC.

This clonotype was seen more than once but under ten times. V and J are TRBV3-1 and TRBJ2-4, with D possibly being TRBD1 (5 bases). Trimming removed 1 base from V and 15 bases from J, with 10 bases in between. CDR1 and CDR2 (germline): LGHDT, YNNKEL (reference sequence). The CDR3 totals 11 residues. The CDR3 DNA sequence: TGTGCCAGCAGCCAAGGGGGCCAGCCGTACTTC. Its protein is CASSQGGQPYF.

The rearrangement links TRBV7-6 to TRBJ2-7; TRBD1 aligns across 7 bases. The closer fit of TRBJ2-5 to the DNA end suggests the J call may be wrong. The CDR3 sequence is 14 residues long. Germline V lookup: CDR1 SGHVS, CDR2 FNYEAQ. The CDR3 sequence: CASRADRVGETQYF. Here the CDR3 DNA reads TGTGCCAGCAGAGCTGACAGGGTGGGAGAGACCCAGTACTTC.

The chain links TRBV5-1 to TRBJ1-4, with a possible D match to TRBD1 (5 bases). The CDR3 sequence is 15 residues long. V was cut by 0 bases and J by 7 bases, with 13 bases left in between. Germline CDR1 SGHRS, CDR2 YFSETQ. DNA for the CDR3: TGCGCCAGCAGCTTGGGTGGGGCGGAATTTGAAAAACTGTTTTTT. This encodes CASSLGGAEFEKLFF.

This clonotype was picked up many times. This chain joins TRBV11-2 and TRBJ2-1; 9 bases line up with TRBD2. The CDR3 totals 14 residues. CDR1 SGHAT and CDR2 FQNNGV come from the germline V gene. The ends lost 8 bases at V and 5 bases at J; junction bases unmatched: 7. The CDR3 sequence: CASLGTSSNNEQFF. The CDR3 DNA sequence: TGTGCCAGCCTAGGGACTAGCAGCAACAATGAGCAGTTCTTC. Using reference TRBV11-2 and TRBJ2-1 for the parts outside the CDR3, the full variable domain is EAGVAQSPRYKIIEKRQSVAFWCNPISGHATLYWYQQILGQGPKLLIQFQNNGVVDDSQLPKDRFSAERLKGVDSTLKIQPAKLEDSAVYLCASLGTSSNNEQFFGPGTRLTVL.

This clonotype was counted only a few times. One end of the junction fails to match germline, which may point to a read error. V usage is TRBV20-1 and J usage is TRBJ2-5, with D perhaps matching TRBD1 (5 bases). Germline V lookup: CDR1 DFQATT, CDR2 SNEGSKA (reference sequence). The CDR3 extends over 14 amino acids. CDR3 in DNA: TGTAGTTCTAGAGAAGATCCCAGGGCAGAGACCCAGTACTTC. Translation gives CSSREDPRAETQYF.

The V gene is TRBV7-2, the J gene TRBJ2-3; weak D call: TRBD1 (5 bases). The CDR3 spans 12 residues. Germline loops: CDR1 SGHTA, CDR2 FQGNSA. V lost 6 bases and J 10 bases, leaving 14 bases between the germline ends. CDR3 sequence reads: CASSMGREAQYF. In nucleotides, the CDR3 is TGTGCCAGCAGTATGGGGCGAGAAGCGCAGTATTTT.

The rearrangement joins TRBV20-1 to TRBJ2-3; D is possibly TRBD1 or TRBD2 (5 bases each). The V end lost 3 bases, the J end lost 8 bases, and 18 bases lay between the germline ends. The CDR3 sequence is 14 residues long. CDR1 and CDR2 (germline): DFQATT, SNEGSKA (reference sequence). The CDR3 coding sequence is TGCAGTGCTAGCTTGGGACCAGTTTCGGGTACGCAGTATTTT. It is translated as CSASLGPVSGTQYF.

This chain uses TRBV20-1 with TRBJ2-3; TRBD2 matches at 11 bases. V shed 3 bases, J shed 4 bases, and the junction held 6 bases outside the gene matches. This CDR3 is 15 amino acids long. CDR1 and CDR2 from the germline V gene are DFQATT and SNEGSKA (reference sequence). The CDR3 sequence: CSASTGTSGPDTQYF. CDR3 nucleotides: TGCAGTGCTAGTACCGGGACTAGCGGCCCAGATACGCAGTATTTT.

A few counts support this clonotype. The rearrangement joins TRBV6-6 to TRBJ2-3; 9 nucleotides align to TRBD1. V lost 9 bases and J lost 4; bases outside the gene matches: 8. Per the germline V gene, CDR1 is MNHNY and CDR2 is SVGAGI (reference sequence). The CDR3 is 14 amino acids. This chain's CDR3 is CASRGTGRSDTQYF. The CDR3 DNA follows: TGTGCCAGTCGTGGGACAGGGCGGTCAGATACGCAGTATTTT.

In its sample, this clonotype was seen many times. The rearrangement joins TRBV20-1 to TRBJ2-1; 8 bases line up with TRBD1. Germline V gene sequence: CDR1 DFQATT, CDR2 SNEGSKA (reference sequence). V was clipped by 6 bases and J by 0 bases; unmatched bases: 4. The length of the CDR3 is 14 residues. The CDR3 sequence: CSASRGPSYNEQFF. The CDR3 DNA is TGCAGTGCGTCCAGGGGGCCCTCCTACAATGAGCAGTTCTTC.

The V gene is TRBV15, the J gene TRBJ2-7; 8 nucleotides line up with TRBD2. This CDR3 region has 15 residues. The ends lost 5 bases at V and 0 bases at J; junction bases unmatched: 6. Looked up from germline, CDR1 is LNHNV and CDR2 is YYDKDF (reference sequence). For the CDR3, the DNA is TGTGCCACCAGCCCGGGACTAGACTTCTCCTACGAGCAGTACTTC. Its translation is CATSPGLDFSYEQYF. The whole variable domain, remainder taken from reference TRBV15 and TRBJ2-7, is DAMVIQNPRYQVTQFGKPVTLSCSQTLNHNVMYWYQQKSSQAPKLLFHYYDKDFNNEADTPDNFQSRRPNTSFCFLDIRSPGLGDTAMYLCATSPGLDFSYEQYFGPGTRLTVT.